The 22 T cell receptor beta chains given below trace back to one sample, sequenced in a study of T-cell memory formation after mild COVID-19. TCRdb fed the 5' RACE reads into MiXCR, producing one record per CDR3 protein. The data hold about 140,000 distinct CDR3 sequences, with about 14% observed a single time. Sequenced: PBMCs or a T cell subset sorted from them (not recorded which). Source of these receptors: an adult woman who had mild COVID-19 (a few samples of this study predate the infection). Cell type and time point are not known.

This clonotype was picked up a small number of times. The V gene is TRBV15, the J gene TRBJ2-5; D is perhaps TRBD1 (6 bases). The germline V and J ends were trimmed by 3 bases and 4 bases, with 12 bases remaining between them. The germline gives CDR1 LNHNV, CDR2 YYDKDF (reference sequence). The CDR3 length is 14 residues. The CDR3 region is CATSSETGIETQYF. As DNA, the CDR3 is TGTGCCACCAGCAGCGAGACAGGTATAGAGACCCAGTACTTC.

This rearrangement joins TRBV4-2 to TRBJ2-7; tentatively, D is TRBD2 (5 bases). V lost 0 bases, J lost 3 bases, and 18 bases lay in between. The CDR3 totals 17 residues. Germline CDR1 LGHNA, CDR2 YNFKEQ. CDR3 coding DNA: TGTGCCAGCAGCCAAGAGGGTATGTCCGCGGGCCTCTACGAGCAGTACTTC. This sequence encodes CASSQEGMSAGLYEQYF.

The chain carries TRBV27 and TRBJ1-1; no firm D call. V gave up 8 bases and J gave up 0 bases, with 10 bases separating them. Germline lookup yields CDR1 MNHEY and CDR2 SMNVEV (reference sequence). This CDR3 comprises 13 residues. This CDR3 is CASYAYMNTEAFF. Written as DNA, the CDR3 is TGTGCCAGCTACGCGTACATGAACACTGAAGCTTTCTTT.

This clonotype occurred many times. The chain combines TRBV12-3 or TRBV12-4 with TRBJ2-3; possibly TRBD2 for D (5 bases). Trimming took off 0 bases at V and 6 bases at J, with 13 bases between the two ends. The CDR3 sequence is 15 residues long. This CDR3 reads CASSLAALRGDTQYF. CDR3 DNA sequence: TGTGCCAGCAGTTTAGCGGCCCTCCGAGGGGATACGCAGTATTTT.

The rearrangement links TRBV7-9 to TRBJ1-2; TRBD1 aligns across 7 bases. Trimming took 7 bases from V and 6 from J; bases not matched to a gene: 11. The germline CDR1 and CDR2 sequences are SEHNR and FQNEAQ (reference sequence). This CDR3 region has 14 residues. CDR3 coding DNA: TGTGCCAGCACTCACCCAGGGGGGGAGAATGGCTACACCTTC. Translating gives CASTHPGGENGYTF.

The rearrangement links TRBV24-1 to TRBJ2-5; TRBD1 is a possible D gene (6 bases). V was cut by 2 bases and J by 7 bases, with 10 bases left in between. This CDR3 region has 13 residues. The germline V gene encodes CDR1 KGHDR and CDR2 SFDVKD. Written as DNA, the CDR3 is TGTGCCACCAGTGATTCAGGGGAGACGACCCAGTACTTC. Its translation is CATSDSGETTQYF.

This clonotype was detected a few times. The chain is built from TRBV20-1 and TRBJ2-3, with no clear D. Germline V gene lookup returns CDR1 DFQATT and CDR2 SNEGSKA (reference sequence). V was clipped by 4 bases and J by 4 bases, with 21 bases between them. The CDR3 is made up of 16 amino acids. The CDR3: CSAIEPLPAQSDTQYF. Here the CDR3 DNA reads TGCAGTGCTATAGAACCACTACCGGCTCAATCAGATACGCAGTATTTT.

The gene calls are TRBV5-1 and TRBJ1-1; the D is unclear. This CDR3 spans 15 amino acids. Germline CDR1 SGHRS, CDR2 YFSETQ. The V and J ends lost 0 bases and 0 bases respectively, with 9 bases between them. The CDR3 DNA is TGCGCCAGCAGCTTGGTAAGGGAGGTGAACACTGAAGCTTTCTTT. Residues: CASSLVREVNTEAFF.

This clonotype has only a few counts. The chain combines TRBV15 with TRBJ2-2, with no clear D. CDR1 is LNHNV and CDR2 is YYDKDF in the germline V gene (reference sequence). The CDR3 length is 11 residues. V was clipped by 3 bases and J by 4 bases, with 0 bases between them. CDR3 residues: CATSSTGELFF. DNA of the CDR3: TGTGCCACCAGCAGCACCGGGGAGCTGTTTTTT.

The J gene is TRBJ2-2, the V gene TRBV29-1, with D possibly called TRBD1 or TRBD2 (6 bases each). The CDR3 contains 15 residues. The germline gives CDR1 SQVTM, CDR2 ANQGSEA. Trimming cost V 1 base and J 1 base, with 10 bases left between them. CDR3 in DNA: TGCAGCGTTGAAGCGCGGGACAAGAACACCGGGGAGCTGTTTTTT. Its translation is CSVEARDKNTGELFF.

CDR3 sequence (DNA): TGTGCCAGCAGTGTACTAGAGGGGGGCCACGAGCAGTACTTC. Protein product: CASSVLEGGHEQYF. The rearrangement uses TRBV6-1 and TRBJ2-7; D is possibly TRBD1 or TRBD2 (6 bases each). Germline V gives CDR1 MNHNS, CDR2 SASEGT. The CDR3 consists of 14 residues. V lost 4 bases and J 5 bases, leaving 15 bases between the germline ends.

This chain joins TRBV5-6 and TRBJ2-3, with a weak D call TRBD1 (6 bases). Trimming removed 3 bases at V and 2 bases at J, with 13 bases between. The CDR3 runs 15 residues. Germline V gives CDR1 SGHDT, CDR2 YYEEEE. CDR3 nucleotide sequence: TGTGCCAGCAGCTCACCGGGACATTACACAGATACGCAGTATTTT. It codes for CASSSPGHYTDTQYF.

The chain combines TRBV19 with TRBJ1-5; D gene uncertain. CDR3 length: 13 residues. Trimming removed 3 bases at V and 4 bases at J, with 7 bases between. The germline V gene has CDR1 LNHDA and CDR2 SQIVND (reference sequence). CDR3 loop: CASSIDGNQPQHF. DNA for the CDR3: TGTGCCAGTAGTATTGACGGGAATCAGCCCCAGCATTTT. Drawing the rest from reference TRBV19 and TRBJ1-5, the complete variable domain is DGGITQSPKYLFRKEGQNVTLSCEQNLNHDAMYWYRQDPGQGLRLIYYSQIVNDFQKGDIAEGYSVSREKKESFPLTVTSAQKNPTAFYLCASSIDGNQPQHFGDGTRLSIL.

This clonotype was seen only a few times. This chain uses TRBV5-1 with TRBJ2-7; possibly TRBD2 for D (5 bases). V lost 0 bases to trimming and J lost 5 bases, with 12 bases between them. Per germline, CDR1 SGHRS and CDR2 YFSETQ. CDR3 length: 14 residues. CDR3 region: CASSLGGIPHEQYF. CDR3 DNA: TGCGCCAGCAGCTTGGGAGGGATTCCCCACGAGCAGTACTTC.

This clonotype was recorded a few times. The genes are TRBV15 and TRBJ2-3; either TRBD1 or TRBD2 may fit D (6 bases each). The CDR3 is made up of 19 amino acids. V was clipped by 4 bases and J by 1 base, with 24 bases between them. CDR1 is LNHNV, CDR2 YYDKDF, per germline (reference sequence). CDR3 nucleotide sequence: TGTGCCACCAGCATAGAGGACCAAGGGGGGCTACTGGGCACAGATACGCAGTATTTT. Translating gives CATSIEDQGGLLGTDTQYF.

CDR3 loop: CASSRAGEADTQYF. Here the CDR3 DNA reads TGTGCCAGCAGCCGAGCGGGGGAGGCAGATACGCAGTATTTT. The chain employs TRBV6-2 or TRBV6-3 and TRBJ2-3, with TRBD2 identical over 8 bases. There are 14 residues in the CDR3. Trimming at V came to 6 bases and at J to 4 bases, leaving 6 bases not matched to a gene. Germline lookup yields CDR1 MNHEY and CDR2 SVGEGT.

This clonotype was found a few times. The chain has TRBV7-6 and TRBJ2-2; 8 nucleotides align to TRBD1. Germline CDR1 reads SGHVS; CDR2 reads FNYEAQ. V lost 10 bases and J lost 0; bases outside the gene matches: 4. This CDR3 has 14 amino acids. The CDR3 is CATKQGANTGELFF. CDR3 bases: TGTGCCACGAAACAGGGGGCGAACACCGGGGAGCTGTTTTTT.

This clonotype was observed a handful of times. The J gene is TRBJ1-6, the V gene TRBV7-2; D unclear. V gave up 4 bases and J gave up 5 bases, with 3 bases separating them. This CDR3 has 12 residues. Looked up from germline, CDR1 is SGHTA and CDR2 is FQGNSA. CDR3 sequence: CASSYDNSPLHF. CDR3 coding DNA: TGTGCCAGCAGCTACGATAATTCACCCCTCCACTTT.

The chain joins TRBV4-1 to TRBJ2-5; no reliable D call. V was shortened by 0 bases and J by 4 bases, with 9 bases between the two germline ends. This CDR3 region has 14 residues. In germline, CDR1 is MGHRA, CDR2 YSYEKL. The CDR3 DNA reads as TGCGCCAGCAGCCAAGATCCGGACCTAGAGACCCAGTACTTC. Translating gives CASSQDPDLETQYF.

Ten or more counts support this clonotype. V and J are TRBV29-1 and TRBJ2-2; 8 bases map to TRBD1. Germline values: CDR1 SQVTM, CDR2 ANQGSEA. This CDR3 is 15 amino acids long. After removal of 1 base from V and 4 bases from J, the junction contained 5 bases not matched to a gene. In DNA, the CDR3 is TGCAGCGTTGAAGGGACAGGGAACCTCACCGGGGAGCTGTTTTTT. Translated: CSVEGTGNLTGELFF.

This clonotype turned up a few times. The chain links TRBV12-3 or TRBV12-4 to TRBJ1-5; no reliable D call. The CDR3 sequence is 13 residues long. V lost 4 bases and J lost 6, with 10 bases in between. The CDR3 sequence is CASSSGLGQPQHF. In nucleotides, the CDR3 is TGTGCCAGCAGTTCGGGGTTGGGTCAGCCCCAGCATTTT.

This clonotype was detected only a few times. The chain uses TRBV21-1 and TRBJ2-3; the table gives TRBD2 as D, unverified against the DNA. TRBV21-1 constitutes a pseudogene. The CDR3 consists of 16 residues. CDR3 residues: CASSKEQRGDTDTQYF. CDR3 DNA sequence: TGTGCCAGCAGCAAAGAGCAGCGGGGGGACACAGATACGCAGTATTTT.